This T cell receptor beta chain is from a study of T cells in Graves' hyperthyroidism and ophthalmopathy. The investigators amplified TCR beta CDR3 regions from RNA transcripts. Primed by the HTBI set, a first-round RT-PCR was run on the TCR CDR3. MiXCR was run by TCRdb on the multiplex PCR reads, yielding one entry per CDR3 protein. The repertoire includes around 420,000 distinct CDR3 sequences, approximately 14% of them detected once, and less than 15% sits in the top ten. General study results and limits: Progression to ophthalmopathy was predicted a median of 6.5 months early.

Regarding this clonotype: Antigen specificity is unknown.

V dropped 3 bases and J dropped 2 bases, with 6 bases sitting between them. CDR3 length: 14 residues. Germline CDR1 and CDR2: SGHDT and YYEEEE. The genes are TRBV5-6 and TRBJ2-6; D is possibly TRBD1 (5 bases). This clonotype was obtained from a woman aged 18-29 years with Graves' hyperthyroidism. The sample was blood. The CDR3 DNA is TGTGCCAGCAGCTCAGGGCCTGGGGCCAACGTCCTGACTTTC. It yields the protein CASSSGPGANVLTF. Using reference TRBV5-6 and TRBJ2-6 for the parts outside the CDR3, the full variable domain is DAGVTQSPTHLIKTRGQQVTLRCSPKSGHDTVSWYQQALGQGPQFIFQYYEEEERQRGNFPDRFSGHQFPNYSSELNVNALLLGDSALYLCASSSGPGANVLTFGAGSRLTVL.